Below are 14 T cell receptor beta chains sequenced from a single sample in a study of patients and donors after allogeneic stem cell transplantation. MiXCR, run by TCRdb on the RT-PCR reads, gives a single entry per CDR3 protein. The sample carries around 150,000 distinct CDR3 sequences, 37% recorded once. Specimen: blood, either unsorted or a sorted T cell fraction (not recorded which). Every receptor here comes from a human donor who was either an allogeneic HSCT recipient or a stem cell or donor lymphocyte infusion donor (not recorded which). It is not recorded whose cells these are; they may come from a transplant donor.

A few counts support this clonotype. The chain combines TRBV7-6 with TRBJ1-5; D is unresolved. This CDR3 spans 14 amino acids. The V end was cut by 2 bases, the J end by 1 base, with 6 bases between. Germline CDR1 reads SGHVS; CDR2 reads FNYEAQ. The CDR3 nucleotides read TGTGCCAGCAGCTTAATTTACAGCAATCAGCCCCAGCATTTT. Protein: CASSLIYSNQPQHF.

This sequence joins TRBV7-9 and TRBJ2-1, with no clear D. This CDR3 spans 16 amino acids. Trimming left V 5 bases short and J 5 bases short, with 19 bases between. Germline V gene lookup returns CDR1 SEHNR and CDR2 FQNEAQ (reference sequence). The CDR3 DNA reads TGTGCCAGCAGCGCCGGGTTGGACCCCGTCGACAATGAGCAGTTCTTC. Translated: CASSAGLDPVDNEQFF.

This clonotype was observed a handful of times. The CDR3 coding sequence is TGTGCCAGCAGCCGCAGGGCTCGGGGATTGAGCGGCTCTGGAAACACCATATATTTT. Residues: CASSRRARGLSGSGNTIYF. This sequence joins TRBV28 and TRBJ1-3, with D tentatively TRBD1 (5 bases). This CDR3 region has 19 residues. Per germline, CDR1 MDHEN and CDR2 SYDVKM. V lost 6 bases and J 0 bases, leaving 24 bases between the germline ends.

The rearrangement links TRBV28 to TRBJ1-5; D gene ambiguous. V was trimmed by 3 bases and J by 6 bases, leaving 6 bases between them. CDR1 and CDR2 from the germline V gene are MDHEN and SYDVKM. This CDR3 comprises 12 residues. The CDR3 sequence is CASSFPGQPQHF. As DNA, the CDR3 is TGTGCCAGCAGTTTCCCTGGTCAGCCCCAGCATTTT.

This chain uses TRBV5-5 with TRBJ1-5; 12 bases line up with TRBD1. Germline assignment: CDR1 SGHKS and CDR2 YYEKEE (reference sequence). CDR3 length: 17 residues. V dropped 2 bases and J dropped 7; count of bases not matched to a gene: 10. CDR3 nucleotide sequence: TGTGCCAGCAGCTTAGGGACAGGGGGCCTTTTCCAACAGCCCCAGCATTTT. It yields the protein CASSLGTGGLFQQPQHF.

CDR3 region: CASSVDHYGYTF. The CDR3 bases are TGTGCCAGCAGCGTAGACCACTATGGCTACACCTTC. The chain couples TRBV9 to TRBJ1-2; D remains unclear. Germline V lookup: CDR1 SGDLS, CDR2 YYNGEE. Trimming removed 0 bases from V and 3 bases from J, with 3 bases in between. This CDR3 has 12 residues.

This clonotype was seen many times. This sequence joins TRBV12-3 or TRBV12-4 and TRBJ1-5; D remains ambiguous. Trimming removed 6 bases at V and 0 bases at J, with 6 bases between. This CDR3 region has 13 residues. The CDR3 sequence is CASSSASNQPQHF. In nucleotides, the CDR3 is TGTGCCAGCAGCAGTGCTAGCAATCAGCCCCAGCATTTT.

V gene TRBV12-3 or TRBV12-4 combines with J gene TRBJ1-3; D not certain. V was cut by 7 bases and J by 2 bases, with 12 bases left in between. The CDR3 runs 14 residues. The CDR3 is CASNQDGAGNTIYF. DNA of the CDR3: TGTGCCAGCAACCAGGACGGGGCTGGAAACACCATATATTTT.

The rearrangement links TRBV5-1 to TRBJ2-2; TRBD1 matches at 7 bases. This CDR3 has 16 residues. Unmatched junction bases numbered 5, after V lost 0 bases and J lost 3 bases. The germline gives CDR1 SGHRS, CDR2 YFSETQ. In DNA form, the CDR3 reads TGCGCCAGCAGCTTGGCCGGCCAGGGGGACACCGGGGAGCTGTTTTTT. It encodes CASSLAGQGDTGELFF. The full variable domain, its missing parts supplied by reference TRBV5-1 and TRBJ2-2, is KAGVTQTPRYLIKTRGQQVTLSCSPISGHRSVSWYQQTPGQGLQFLFEYFSETQRNKGNFPGRFSGRQFSNSRSEMNVSTLELGDSALYLCASSLAGQGDTGELFFGEGSRLTVL.

This clonotype appeared a few times. The chain has TRBV12-3 or TRBV12-4 and TRBJ1-2; no reliable D call. This CDR3 contains 15 residues. V was trimmed by 6 bases and J by 1 base, leaving 15 bases between them. Here the CDR3 DNA reads TGTGCCAGCAGCTCTACAGCGGGCCTTAACTATGGCTACACCTTC. Translated, it gives CASSSTAGLNYGYTF.

The V gene is TRBV12-3 or TRBV12-4, the J gene TRBJ1-2, with TRBD1 as a possible D gene (5 bases). Trimming took off 6 bases at V and 1 base at J, with 15 bases between the two ends. CDR3 length: 15 residues. CDR3 nucleotides: TGTGCCAGCAGCCAACGGGGGTCTCTTAACTATGGCTACACCTTC. This encodes CASSQRGSLNYGYTF.

The V gene is TRBV9, the J gene TRBJ2-5; D is ambiguous. The germline CDR1 and CDR2 sequences are SGDLS and YYNGEE. Trimming pared 3 bases from V and 7 bases from J, leaving 16 bases between. The CDR3 runs 14 residues. The CDR3 nucleotides are TGTGCCAGCAGCGGCCCCATCGGAGAGGTGACCCAGTACTTC. It yields the protein CASSGPIGEVTQYF.

The CDR3 nucleotides are TGTGCCAGCAGCCCCCTGACGGGGGGCCGTGAAAAACTGTTTTTT. Protein product: CASSPLTGGREKLFF. V and J are TRBV12-3 or TRBV12-4 and TRBJ1-4; possible D gene TRBD1, 6 bases. V was pared by 6 bases and J by 7 bases, with 18 bases between. This CDR3 contains 15 residues.

Here the CDR3 DNA reads TGTGCCAGCAGGAGGACTAGCGGGACGAACACCGGGGAGCTGTTTTTT. Translation: CASRRTSGTNTGELFF. The V call is TRBV6-5, the J call TRBJ2-2; 12 nucleotides align to TRBD2. The junction had 2 bases not matched to a gene; V was cut back by 6 bases and J by 0 bases. The CDR3 runs 16 residues. Germline CDR1 and CDR2: MNHEY and SVGAGI.